The rows below give T cell receptor beta chains drawn from one sample of a study of response to subunit inactivated influenza vaccine. TCRdb reanalysed the RT-PCR reads using MiXCR and keeps one entry per CDR3 protein. Of approximately 230,000 distinct CDR3 sequences listed, 9.5% to 15% are singletons. This specimen consisted of non-naive T cells sorted from PBMCs, obtained 14 days before vaccination. Receptors originate from a middle-aged man who received an inactivated influenza vaccine. Each CDR3 is given with its conserved first and last residue. A D gene is named only where the DNA matches it firmly. A clone size is listed for some rows: how often the clone was seen (once, few, many), or a class if it is expanded.

j_call	d_call	clone_size	v_call	cdr3_length	cdr3_nt	cdr3_aa
TRBJ2-7	-	many	TRBV6-2/TRBV6-3	13	TGTGCCAGCAGCTATGACAGGATCGACGAGCAGTACTTC	CASSYDRIDEQYF
TRBJ2-1	TRBD2	-	TRBV20-1	14	TGCAGTGCCACCCCCAGCGGGGGTGTCAAAGAGCAGTTCTTC	CSATPSGGVKEQFF
TRBJ2-7	TRBD2	many	TRBV28	21	TGTGCCAGCAGTTTCCCTGTCTTGGGACTAGCGGGAGTGGGTACCTCCTACGAGCAGTACTTC	CASSFPVLGLAGVGTSYEQYF
TRBJ2-7	-	few	TRBV18	14	TGTGCCAGCTCACCTAAGGCAGGATCCTACGAGCAGTACTTC	CASSPKAGSYEQYF
TRBJ2-1	TRBD2	-	TRBV27	15	TGTGCCAGCAGTCCTGGGACTAGCGGGAGGGGTGAGCAGTTCTTC	CASSPGTSGRGEQFF
TRBJ2-7	-	few	TRBV20-1	13	TGCAGTGCTGATCGGGACACGTCCTACGAGCAGTACTTC	CSADRDTSYEQYF
TRBJ2-3	-	-	TRBV20-1	12	TGCAGTGCAATGGTTAGCACAGATACGCAGTATTTT	CSAMVSTDTQYF
TRBJ2-5	-	-	TRBV7-7	14	TGTGCTAGCAGCTTATACCAAGGGACGGGGACCCAGTACTTC	CASSLYQGTGTQYF
TRBJ2-5	TRBD2	-	TRBV7-2	15	TGTGCCAGCAGCGGTAGCGGGGGGCTCCAAGAGACCCAGTACTTC	CASSGSGGLQETQYF
TRBJ1-2	TRBD1	many	TRBV29-1	17	TGCAGCGTTGAAGAATTGGAAGTTTCCAGGGGGCAACGAGGCTACACCTTC	CSVEELEVSRGQRGYTF
TRBJ2-3	-	many	TRBV7-9	13	TGTGCCAGCAGCCCAAGCCAGTTGGATACGCAGTATTTT	CASSPSQLDTQYF
TRBJ2-1	TRBD2	-	TRBV20-1	16	TGCAGTGCTAGAGATTTCCTCGGCGGGAGGGAGAGTGAGCAGTTCTTC	CSARDFLGGRESEQFF
TRBJ2-3	TRBD2	few	TRBV3-1	17	TGTGCCAGCAGCCCACCCACTAGCGGGAGGTCCAGCTTTACGCAGTATTTT	CASSPPTSGRSSFTQYF
TRBJ2-5	-	-	TRBV7-2	11	TGTGCCAGCAGACTTACGGAGACCCAGTACTTC	CASRLTETQYF
TRBJ2-7	-	-	TRBV7-2	14	TGTGCCAGCAGCCCTAGCTGGGGTAGGATTGAGCAGTACTTC	CASSPSWGRIEQYF
TRBJ2-3	-	few	TRBV3-1	17	TGTGCCAGCAGCCAAGGTCGGGCGGTGACTAGCACAGATACGCAGTATTTT	CASSQGRAVTSTDTQYF
TRBJ1-1	TRBD1	-	TRBV3-1	15	TGTGCCAGCAGCCCGACGGGACAGCCGGGGGCTGAAGCTTTCTTT	CASSPTGQPGAEAFF
TRBJ1-6	-	few	TRBV20-1	11	TGCAGTGCTAGAAGTAATTCACCCCTCCACTTT	CSARSNSPLHF
TRBJ1-2	-	many	TRBV7-9	15	TGTGCCAGCAGCTTATCGTCAGCCGCCAACTATGGCTACACCTTC	CASSLSSAANYGYTF
TRBJ2-3	TRBD1	-	TRBV7-9	15	TGTGCCAGCAGCTTAGCGTCGGGACAGGGGGACACGCAGTATTTT	CASSLASGQGDTQYF
TRBJ2-6	-	-	TRBV4-2	16	TGTGCCAGCAGCTTGGTACGGGGCTCTGGGGCCAACGTCCTGACTTTC	CASSLVRGSGANVLTF
TRBJ2-1	-	many	TRBV12-3/TRBV12-4	12	TGTGCCAGCAGTTTGTTGGACAATGAGCAGTTCTTC	CASSLLDNEQFF
TRBJ2-7	-	many	TRBV6-2/TRBV6-3	11	TGTGCCAGCAGCCCCCGGATGTGGCTGTACTTC	CASSPRMWLYF